These 5 T cell receptor beta chains originate from one sample sequenced in a study of T cells in Graves' hyperthyroidism and ophthalmopathy. Amplification of TCR beta CDR3 regions used RNA as the template. The HTBI primer set drove a first-round RT-PCR of the TCR CDR3. TCRdb itself ran the multiplex PCR reads through MiXCR, one entry per CDR3 protein. The sample has about 300,000 distinct CDR3 sequences, 20% to 25% seen once. The sequenced material came from blood. The receptors here all came from a man aged 35 to 55 with Graves' hyperthyroidism that later progressed to Graves' ophthalmopathy.

This clonotype was seen at least ten times. This chain uses TRBV6-5 with TRBJ2-7; a possible D gene is TRBD2 (6 bases). The germline gives CDR1 MNHEY, CDR2 SVGAGI. The CDR3 loop spans 14 amino acids. Deletions cut 4 bases from V and 2 bases from J, with 12 bases between. The CDR3 nucleotides are TGTGCCAGCAGTTCTGCGGGAAAGGCCTACGAGCAGTACTTC. Translation: CASSSAGKAYEQYF.

The table lists this clonotype with many counts. This rearrangement joins TRBV9 to TRBJ2-5; tentative D call: TRBD1 (5 bases). Per the germline V gene, CDR1 is SGDLS and CDR2 is YYNGEE. The CDR3 is 14 amino acids. The germline V and J ends were trimmed by 4 bases and 1 base, with 11 bases remaining between them. The CDR3 is CASSPRTTQETQYF. The DNA of the CDR3 is TGTGCCAGCAGCCCTCGGACAACCCAAGAGACCCAGTACTTC.

This clonotype occurred many times. The rearrangement uses TRBV20-1 and TRBJ2-5, with D perhaps TRBD2 (5 bases). The ends were cut back, 2 bases at V and 4 bases at J, with 14 bases in the middle. Germline assignment: CDR1 DFQATT and CDR2 SNEGSKA (reference sequence). There are 14 residues in the CDR3. The CDR3 region is CSARTTRGRETQYF. In DNA form, the CDR3 reads TGCAGTGCTAGAACAACTAGAGGGCGAGAGACCCAGTACTTC.

This clonotype was recorded at least ten times. The genes are TRBV10-1 and TRBJ2-2, with D hard to call. V lost 5 bases, J lost 2 bases, and 6 bases lay in between. The CDR3 is 13 amino acids. Germline loops: CDR1 WNHNN, CDR2 SYGVQD (reference sequence). Here the CDR3 DNA reads TGCGCCAGCAGTCAACTTAACACCGGGGAGCTGTTTTTT. Translating it yields CASSQLNTGELFF.

The table lists this clonotype with many counts. The chain carries TRBV27 and TRBJ2-7; 8 nucleotides agree with TRBD1. The CDR3 consists of 15 residues. Looked up from germline, CDR1 is MNHEY and CDR2 is SMNVEV (reference sequence). V shed 8 bases, J shed 2 bases, and the junction held 11 bases outside the gene matches. CDR3 loop: CASCSRTGFTYEQYF. Written as DNA, the CDR3 is TGTGCCAGCTGTTCCAGGACAGGGTTTACCTACGAGCAGTACTTC.